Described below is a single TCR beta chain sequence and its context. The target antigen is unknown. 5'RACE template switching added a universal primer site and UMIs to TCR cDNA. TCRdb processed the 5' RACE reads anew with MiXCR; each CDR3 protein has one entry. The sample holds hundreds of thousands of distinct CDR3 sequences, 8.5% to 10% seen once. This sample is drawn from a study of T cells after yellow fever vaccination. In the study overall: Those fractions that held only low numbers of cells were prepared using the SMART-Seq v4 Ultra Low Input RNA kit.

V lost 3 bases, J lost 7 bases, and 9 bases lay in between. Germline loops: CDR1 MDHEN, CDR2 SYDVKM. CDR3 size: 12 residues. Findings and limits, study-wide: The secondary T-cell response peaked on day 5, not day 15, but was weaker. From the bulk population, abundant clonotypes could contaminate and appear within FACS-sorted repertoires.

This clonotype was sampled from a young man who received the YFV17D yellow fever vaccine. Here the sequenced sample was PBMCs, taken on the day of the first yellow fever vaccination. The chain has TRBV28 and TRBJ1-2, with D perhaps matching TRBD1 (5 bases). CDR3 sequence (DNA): TGTGCCAGCAGTTTGGGGGGTGTTGGCTACACCTTC. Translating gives CASSLGGVGYTF.